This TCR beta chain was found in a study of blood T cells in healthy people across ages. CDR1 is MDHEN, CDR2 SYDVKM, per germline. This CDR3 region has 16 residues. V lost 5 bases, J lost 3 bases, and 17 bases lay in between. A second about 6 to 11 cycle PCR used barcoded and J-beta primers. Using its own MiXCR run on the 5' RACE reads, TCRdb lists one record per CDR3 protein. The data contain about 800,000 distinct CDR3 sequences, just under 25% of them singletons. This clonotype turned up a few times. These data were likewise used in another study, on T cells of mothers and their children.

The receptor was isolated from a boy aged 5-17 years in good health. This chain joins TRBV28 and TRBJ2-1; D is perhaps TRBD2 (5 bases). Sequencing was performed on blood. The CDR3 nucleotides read TGTGCCAGCAGTCCACGGACTCGGGGTTACTACAATGAGCAGTTCTTC. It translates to CASSPRTRGYYNEQFF. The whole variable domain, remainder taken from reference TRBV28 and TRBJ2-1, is DVKVTQSSRYLVKRTGEKVFLECVQDMDHENMFWYRQDPGLGLRLIYFSYDVKMKEKGDIPEGYSVSREKKERFSLILESASTNQTSMYLCASSPRTRGYYNEQFFGPGTRLTVL.